Each of the 2 T cell receptor beta chains below was sequenced from the same sample in a study of cytomegalovirus exposure and HLA in healthy donors. The PCR employed 60 Vbeta primers together with 13 Jbeta primers. This table comes from immunoSEQ multiplex PCR, and its TCRdb copy is limited to in-frame clones, with some not included. The sample has around 110,000 clones; 75% to 85% are singletons. Sequencing input: PBMCs. Receptors originate from a man aged 25 to 40 in good health and CMV-seropositive.

The V and J genes are TRBV7-9 and TRBJ1-5, with TRBD1 matching over 8 bases. This CDR3 has 18 amino acids. Germline CDR1 and CDR2: SEHNR and FQNEAQ (reference sequence). J was trimmed by 11 bases and V by 5 bases; bases with no gene match: 23. CDR3: CASSNQGLRTGPFEAQHF. The DNA of the CDR3 is TGTGCCAGCAGCAACCAGGGCCTGAGGACAGGGCCTTTTGAGGCCCAGCATTTT.

The chain recombines TRBV10-3 with TRBJ2-5; 8 bases fit TRBD1. There are 16 residues in the CDR3. V gave up 5 bases and J gave up 5 bases; unmatched junction bases: 13. Germline lookup yields CDR1 ENHRY and CDR2 SYGVKD. The DNA of the CDR3 is TGTGCCATCAGTCCCGGAGACAGGGGTTTTGAGGAGACCCAGTACTTC. Residues: CAISPGDRGFEETQYF.